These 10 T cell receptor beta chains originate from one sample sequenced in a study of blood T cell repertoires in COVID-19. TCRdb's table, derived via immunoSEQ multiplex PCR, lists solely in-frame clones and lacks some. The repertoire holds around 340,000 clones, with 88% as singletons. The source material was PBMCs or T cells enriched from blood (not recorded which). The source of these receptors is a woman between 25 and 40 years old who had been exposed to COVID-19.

The CDR3 is CASSPLAGGRGDTQYF. CDR3 sequence (DNA): TGTGCCAGCAGTCCTTTAGCGGGAGGGCGCGGAGATACGCAGTATTTT. J is TRBJ2-3 and V is TRBV28; 11 bases map to TRBD2. After removal of 5 bases from V and 5 bases from J, the junction contained 9 bases not matched to a gene. Germline loops: CDR1 MDHEN, CDR2 SYDVKM. This CDR3 is built from 16 residues.

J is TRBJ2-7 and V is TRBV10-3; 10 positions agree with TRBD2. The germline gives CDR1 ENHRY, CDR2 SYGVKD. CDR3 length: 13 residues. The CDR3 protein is CATKASGSYEQYF. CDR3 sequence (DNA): TGTGCAACCAAGGCTAGCGGGAGCTACGAGCAGTACTTC.

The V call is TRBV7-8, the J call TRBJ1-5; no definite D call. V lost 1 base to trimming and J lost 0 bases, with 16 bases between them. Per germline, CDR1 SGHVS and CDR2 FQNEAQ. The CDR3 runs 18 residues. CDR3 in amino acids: CASSLVGSGGNSNQPQHF. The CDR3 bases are TGTGCCAGCAGCTTAGTGGGATCCGGCGGGAATAGCAATCAGCCCCAGCATTTT. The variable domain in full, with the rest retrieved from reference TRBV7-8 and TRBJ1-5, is GAGVSQSPRYKVAKRGQDVALRCDPISGHVSLFWYQQALGQGPEFLTYFQNEAQLDKSGLPSDRFFAERPEGSVSTLKIQRTQQEDSAVYLCASSLVGSGGNSNQPQHFGDGTRLSIL.

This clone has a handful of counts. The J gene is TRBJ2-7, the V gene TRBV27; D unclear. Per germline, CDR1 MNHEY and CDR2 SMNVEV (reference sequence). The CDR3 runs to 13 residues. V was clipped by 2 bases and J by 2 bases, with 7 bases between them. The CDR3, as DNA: TGTGCCAGCAGTTTAGTCAGTACCTACGAGCAGTACTTC. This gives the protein CASSLVSTYEQYF.

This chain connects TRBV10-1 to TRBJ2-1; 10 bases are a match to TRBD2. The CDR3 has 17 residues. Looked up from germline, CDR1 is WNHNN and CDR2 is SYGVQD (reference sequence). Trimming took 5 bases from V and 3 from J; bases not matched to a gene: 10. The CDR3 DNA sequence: TGCGCCAGCAGTAATCCGACCGGGACTAGCGTCTACAATGAGCAGTTCTTC. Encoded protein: CASSNPTGTSVYNEQFF.

The CDR3 reads CSEKWGLAGEGSYNEQFF. CDR3 sequence (DNA): TGCAGCGAGAAGTGGGGACTAGCGGGAGAAGGTTCCTACAATGAGCAGTTCTTC. The chain is built from TRBV29-1 and TRBJ2-1; the match to TRBD2 covers 14 bases. CDR3 size: 18 residues. The germline CDR1 and CDR2 sequences are SQVTM and ANQGSEA. J gave up 1 base and V 7 bases, and 12 bases lay outside the gene matches.

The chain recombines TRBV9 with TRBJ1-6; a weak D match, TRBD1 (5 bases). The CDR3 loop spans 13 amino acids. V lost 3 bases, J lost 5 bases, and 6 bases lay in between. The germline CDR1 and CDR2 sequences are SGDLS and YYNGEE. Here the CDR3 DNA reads TGTGCCAGCAGCGGGGGGGATAATTCACCCCTCCACTTT. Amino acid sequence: CASSGGDNSPLHF. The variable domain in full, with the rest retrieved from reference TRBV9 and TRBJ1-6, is DSGVTQTPKHLITATGQRVTLRCSPRSGDLSVYWYQQSLDQGLQFLIQYYNGEERAKGNILERFSAQQFPDLHSELNLSSLELGDSALYFCASSGGDNSPLHFGNGTRLTVT.

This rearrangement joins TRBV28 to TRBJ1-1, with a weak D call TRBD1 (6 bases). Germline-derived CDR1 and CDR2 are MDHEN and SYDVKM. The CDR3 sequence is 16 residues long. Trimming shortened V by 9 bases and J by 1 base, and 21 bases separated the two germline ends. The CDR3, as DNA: TGTGCCAGTACAGGGTCTCTTATCCTTTCGAACACTGAAGCTTTCTTT. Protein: CASTGSLILSNTEAFF. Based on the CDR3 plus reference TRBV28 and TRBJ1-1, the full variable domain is DVKVTQSSRYLVKRTGEKVFLECVQDMDHENMFWYRQDPGLGLRLIYFSYDVKMKEKGDIPEGYSVSREKKERFSLILESASTNQTSMYLCASTGSLILSNTEAFFGQGTRLTVV.

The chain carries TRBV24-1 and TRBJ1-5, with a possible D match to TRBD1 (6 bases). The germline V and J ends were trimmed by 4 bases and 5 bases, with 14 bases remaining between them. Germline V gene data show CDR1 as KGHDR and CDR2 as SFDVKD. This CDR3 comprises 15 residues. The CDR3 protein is CATSEARDIDQPQHF. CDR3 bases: TGTGCCACCAGTGAGGCCCGGGACATTGATCAGCCCCAGCATTTT.

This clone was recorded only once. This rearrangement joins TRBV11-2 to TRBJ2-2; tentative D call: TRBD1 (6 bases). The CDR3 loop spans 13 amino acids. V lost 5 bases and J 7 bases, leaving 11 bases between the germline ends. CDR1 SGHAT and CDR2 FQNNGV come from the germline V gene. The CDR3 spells CASSLRGDGELFF. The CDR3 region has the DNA TGTGCCAGCAGCCTCAGGGGAGACGGGGAGCTGTTTTTT. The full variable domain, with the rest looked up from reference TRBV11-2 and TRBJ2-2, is EAGVAQSPRYKIIEKRQSVAFWCNPISGHATLYWYQQILGQGPKLLIQFQNNGVVDDSQLPKDRFSAERLKGVDSTLKIQPAKLEDSAVYLCASSLRGDGELFFGEGSRLTVL.